This entry lists 6 T cell receptor beta chains sequenced from one sample in a study of radiotherapy plus CTLA-4 blockade in lung cancer. Method: immunoSEQ multiplex PCR; TCRdb's copy keeps in-frame clones and lacks some. Of roughly 130,000 clones listed, about 90% are singletons. Here the sequenced sample was peripheral blood, taken from a patient treated with radiotherapy plus ipilimumab. The receptors originated from a human donor with non-small cell lung cancer that progressed on radiotherapy plus ipilimumab.

The chain joins TRBV2 to TRBJ2-1, with D uncertain. Germline loops: CDR1 SNHLY, CDR2 FYNNEI. The CDR3 covers 12 residues. Trimming removed 6 bases at V and 7 bases at J, with 10 bases between. The CDR3 DNA reads as TGTGCCAGCAGCGTGACCCAAAATGAGCAGTTCTTC. Encoded protein: CASSVTQNEQFF. Full variable domain (remainder filled in from reference TRBV2 and TRBJ2-1): EPEVTQTPSHQVTQMGQEVILRCVPISNHLYFYWYRQILGQKVEFLVSFYNNEISEKSEIFDDQFSVERPDGSNFTLKIRSTKLEDSAMYFCASSVTQNEQFFGPGTRLTVL.

The rearrangement joins TRBV5-1 to TRBJ1-2; D unresolved. The CDR3 has 14 amino acids. Between the trimmed V and J ends, which lost 4 bases and 2 bases, there was a span of 12 bases. CDR1 and CDR2 (germline): SGHRS, YFSETQ. The CDR3: CASSPQEANYGYTF. The CDR3 bases are TGCGCCAGCAGCCCCCAGGAAGCGAACTATGGCTACACCTTC.

The V call is TRBV4-2, the J call TRBJ2-6; D unresolved. V lost 0 bases and J lost 5, with 17 bases in between. This CDR3 is 18 amino acids long. The germline V gene encodes CDR1 LGHNA and CDR2 YNFKEQ. CDR3 loop: CASSQDHGASGWANVLTF. The CDR3 DNA sequence: TGTGCCAGCAGCCAAGATCACGGAGCCTCTGGGTGGGCCAACGTCCTGACTTTC.

The V gene is TRBV19, the J gene TRBJ1-2, with a possible D match to TRBD1 (5 bases). Germline CDR1 and CDR2: LNHDA and SQIVND (reference sequence). The CDR3 loop spans 14 amino acids. Trimming removed 4 bases from V and 5 bases from J, with 14 bases in between. The CDR3 spells CASSTSWDGYGYTF. For the CDR3, the DNA is TGTGCCAGTAGTACCTCATGGGACGGATATGGCTACACCTTC.

The gene calls are TRBV27 and TRBJ2-1; D uncertain. V dropped 6 bases and J dropped 9 bases, with 9 bases sitting between them. Germline values: CDR1 MNHEY, CDR2 SMNVEV (reference sequence). The CDR3 length is 11 residues. The chain's CDR3 is CASRGSGEQFF. The CDR3 bases are TGTGCCAGCAGGGGCTCGGGTGAGCAGTTCTTC.

The table lists this clone with a count of one. The chain combines TRBV6-5 with TRBJ2-7, with D tentatively TRBD1 (6 bases). The CDR3 spans 16 residues. In germline, CDR1 is MNHEY, CDR2 SVGAGI. Trimming took 0 bases from V and 5 from J, leaving 17 bases between them. The CDR3, as DNA: TGTGCCAGCAGTTACTCGATATTTACAGGGATCCACGAGCAGTACTTC. Its protein is CASSYSIFTGIHEQYF.